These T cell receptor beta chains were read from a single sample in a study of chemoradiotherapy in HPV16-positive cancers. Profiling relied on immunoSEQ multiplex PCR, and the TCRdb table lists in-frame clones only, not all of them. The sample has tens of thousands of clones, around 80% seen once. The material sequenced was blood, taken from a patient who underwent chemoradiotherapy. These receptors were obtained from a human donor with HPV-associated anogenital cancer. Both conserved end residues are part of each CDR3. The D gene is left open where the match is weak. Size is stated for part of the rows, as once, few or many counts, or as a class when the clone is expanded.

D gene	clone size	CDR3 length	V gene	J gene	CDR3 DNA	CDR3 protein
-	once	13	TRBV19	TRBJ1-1	TGTGCCAGTAGCAGGGCCCCGAACACTGAAGCTTTCTTT	CASSRAPNTEAFF
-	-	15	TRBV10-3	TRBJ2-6	TGTGCCATCAGTCCGGTGGGGAGCGGGGCCAACGTCCTGACTTTC	CAISPVGSGANVLTF
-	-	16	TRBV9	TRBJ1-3	TGTGCCAGCAGCGGCCAAAGGGGGGGCTCTGGAAACACCATATATTTT	CASSGQRGGSGNTIYF
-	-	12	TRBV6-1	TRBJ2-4	TGTGCCAGCAGCGAGGGGTCGGACATTCAGTACTTC	CASSEGSDIQYF
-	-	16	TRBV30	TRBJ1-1	TGTGCCTGGAGGTACGGAGAGGGGTCTATTTACACTGAAGCTTTCTTT	CAWRYGEGSIYTEAFF
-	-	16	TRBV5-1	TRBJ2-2	TGCGCCAGCAGCAAAGATGGGGGAACGAACACCGGGGAGCTGTTTTTT	CASSKDGGTNTGELFF
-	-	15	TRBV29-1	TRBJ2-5	TGCAGCGCCGACGCCATGGGTCTAGACCGAGAGACCCAGTACTTC	CSADAMGLDRETQYF
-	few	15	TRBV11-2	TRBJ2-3	TGTGCCAGCAGCTTATCACCGGACTACACAGATACGCAGTATTTT	CASSLSPDYTDTQYF
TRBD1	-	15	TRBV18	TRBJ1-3	TGTGCCAGCTCACGCGGGACAGGGACCGGAAACACCATATATTTT	CASSRGTGTGNTIYF
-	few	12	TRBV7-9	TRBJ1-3	TGTGCCAGCAGCTACGACAGAAACACCATATATTTT	CASSYDRNTIYF
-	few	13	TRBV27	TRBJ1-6	TGTGCCAGCAGTCCGAGTTTTGGTTCACCCCTCCACTTT	CASSPSFGSPLHF
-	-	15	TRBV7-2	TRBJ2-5	TGTGCCAGCAGCTTAGTCTCCCGGGAACGAGAGACCCAGTACTTC	CASSLVSRERETQYF
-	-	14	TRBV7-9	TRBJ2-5	TGTGCCAGCAGATCACAGGCGCTGAAAGAGACCCAGTACTTC	CASRSQALKETQYF
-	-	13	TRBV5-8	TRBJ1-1	TGTGCCAGCAGCTTACTCGGGGGGACTGAAGCTTTCTTT	CASSLLGGTEAFF